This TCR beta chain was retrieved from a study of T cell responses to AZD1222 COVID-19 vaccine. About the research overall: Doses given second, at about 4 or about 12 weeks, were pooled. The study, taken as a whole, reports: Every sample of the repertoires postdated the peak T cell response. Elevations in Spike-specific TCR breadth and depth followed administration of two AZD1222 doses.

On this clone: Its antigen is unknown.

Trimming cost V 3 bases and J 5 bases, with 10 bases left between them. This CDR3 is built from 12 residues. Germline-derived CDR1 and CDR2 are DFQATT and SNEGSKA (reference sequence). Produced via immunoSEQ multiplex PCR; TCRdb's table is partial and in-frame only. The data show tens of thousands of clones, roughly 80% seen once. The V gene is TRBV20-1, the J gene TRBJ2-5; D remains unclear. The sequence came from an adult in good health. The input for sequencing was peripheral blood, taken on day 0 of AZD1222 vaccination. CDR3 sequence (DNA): TGCAGTGCTAGTGAAGGGTTCGAGACCCAGTACTTC. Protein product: CSASEGFETQYF.